This TCR beta chain was identified in a study of control samples from healthy donors and cancer patients. This CDR3 has 15 amino acids. V was clipped by 1 base and J by 2 bases; unmatched bases: 0. The germline gives CDR1 SGHRS, CDR2 YFSETQ. Details on this clone: Other nucleotide sequences from this sample produce the same CDR3.

Generated by immunoSEQ multiplex PCR, the TCRdb table keeps only in-frame clones and is missing some. The data show some 200,000 clones, roughly 93% seen once. The V and J genes are TRBV5-1 and TRBJ2-5; TRBD2 aligns across 12 bases. The TCR comes from a man younger than 35 in good health. Material: blood. CDR3 in amino acids: CASSLLAGGQETQYF. For the CDR3, the DNA is TGCGCCAGCAGCTTGCTAGCGGGGGGGCAAGAGACCCAGTACTTC.